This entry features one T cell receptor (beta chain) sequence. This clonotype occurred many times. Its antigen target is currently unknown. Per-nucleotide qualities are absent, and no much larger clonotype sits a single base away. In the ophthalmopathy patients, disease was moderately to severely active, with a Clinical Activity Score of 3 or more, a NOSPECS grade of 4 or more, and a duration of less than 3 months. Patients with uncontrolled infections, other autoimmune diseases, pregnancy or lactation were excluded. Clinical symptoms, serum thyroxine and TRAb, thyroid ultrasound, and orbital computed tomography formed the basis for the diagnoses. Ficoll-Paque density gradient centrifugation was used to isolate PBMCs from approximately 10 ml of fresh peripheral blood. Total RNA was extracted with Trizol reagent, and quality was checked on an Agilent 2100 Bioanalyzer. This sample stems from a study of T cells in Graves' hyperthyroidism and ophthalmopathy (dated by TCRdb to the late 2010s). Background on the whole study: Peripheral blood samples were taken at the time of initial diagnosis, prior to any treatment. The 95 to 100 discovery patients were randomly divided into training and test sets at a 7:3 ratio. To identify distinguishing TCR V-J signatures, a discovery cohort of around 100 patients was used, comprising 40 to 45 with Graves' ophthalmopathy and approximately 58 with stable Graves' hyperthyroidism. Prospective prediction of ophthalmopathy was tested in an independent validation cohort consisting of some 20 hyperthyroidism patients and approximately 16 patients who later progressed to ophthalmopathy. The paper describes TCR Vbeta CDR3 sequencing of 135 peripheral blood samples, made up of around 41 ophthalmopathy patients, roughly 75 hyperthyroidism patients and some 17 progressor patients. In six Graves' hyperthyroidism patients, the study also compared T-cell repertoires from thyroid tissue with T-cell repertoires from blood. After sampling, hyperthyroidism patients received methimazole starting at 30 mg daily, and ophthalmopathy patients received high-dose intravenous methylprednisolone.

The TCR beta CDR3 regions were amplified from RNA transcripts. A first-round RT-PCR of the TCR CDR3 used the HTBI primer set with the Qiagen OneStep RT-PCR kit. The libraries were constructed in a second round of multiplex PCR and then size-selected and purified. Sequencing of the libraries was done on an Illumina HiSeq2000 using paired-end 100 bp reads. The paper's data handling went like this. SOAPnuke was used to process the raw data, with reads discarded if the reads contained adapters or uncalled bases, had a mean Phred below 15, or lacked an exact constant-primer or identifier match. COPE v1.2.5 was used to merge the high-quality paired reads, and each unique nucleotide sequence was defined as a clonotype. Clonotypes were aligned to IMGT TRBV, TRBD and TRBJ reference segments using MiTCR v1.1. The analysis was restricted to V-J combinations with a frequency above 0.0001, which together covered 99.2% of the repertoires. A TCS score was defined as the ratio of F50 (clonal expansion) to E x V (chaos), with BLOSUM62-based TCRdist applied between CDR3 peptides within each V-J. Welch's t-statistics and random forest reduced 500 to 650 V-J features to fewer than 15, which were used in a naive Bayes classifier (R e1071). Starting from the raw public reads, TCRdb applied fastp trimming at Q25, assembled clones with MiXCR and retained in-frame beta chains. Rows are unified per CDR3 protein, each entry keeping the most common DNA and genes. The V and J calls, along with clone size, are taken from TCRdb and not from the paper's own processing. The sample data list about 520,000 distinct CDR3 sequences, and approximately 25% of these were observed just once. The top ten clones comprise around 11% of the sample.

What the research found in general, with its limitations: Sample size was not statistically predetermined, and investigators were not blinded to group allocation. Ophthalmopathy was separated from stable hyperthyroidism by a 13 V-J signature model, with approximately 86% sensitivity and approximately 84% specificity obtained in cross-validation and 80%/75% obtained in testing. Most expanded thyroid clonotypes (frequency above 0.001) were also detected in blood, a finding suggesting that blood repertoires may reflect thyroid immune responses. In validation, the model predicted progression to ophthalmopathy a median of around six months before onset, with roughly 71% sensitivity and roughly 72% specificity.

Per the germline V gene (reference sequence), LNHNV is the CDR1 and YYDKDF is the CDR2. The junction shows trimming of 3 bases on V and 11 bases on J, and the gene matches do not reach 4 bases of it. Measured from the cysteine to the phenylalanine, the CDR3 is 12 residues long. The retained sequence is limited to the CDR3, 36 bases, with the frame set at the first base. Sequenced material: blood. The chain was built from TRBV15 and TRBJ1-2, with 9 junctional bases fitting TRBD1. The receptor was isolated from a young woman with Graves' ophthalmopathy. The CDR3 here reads CATSRDRGVYTF. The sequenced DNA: TGTGCCACCAGCAGGGACAGGGGAGTTTACACCTTC.